The next 12 T cell receptor beta chains were all read from a single sample in a study of cytomegalovirus exposure and HLA in healthy donors. PCR primers comprised 60 Vbeta and 13 Jbeta primers. The protocol was immunoSEQ multiplex PCR, while the TCRdb copy is restricted to in-frame clones and leaves out a portion. The profile shows 90,000 to 100,000 clones, roughly 76% of them singletons. Sequencing input: PBMCs. The receptors shown here come from a woman aged 60 to 75 in good health and CMV-seropositive.

The chain has TRBV2 and TRBJ2-5; perhaps TRBD2 as D (8 bases). CDR1 SNHLY and CDR2 FYNNEI come from the germline V gene. This CDR3 is 14 amino acids long. V was cut by 11 bases and J by 2 bases, with 18 bases left in between. The CDR3 nucleotides read TGTGCCGCCAATAGCGGGACAGCACAAGAGACCCAGTACTTC. It encodes CAANSGTAQETQYF.

The chain is built from TRBV19 and TRBJ2-7, with 7 bases that match TRBD1. The CDR3 totals 13 residues. Trimming at V came to 9 bases and at J to 2 bases, leaving 7 bases not matched to a gene. Germline lookup yields CDR1 LNHDA and CDR2 SQIVND (reference sequence). As DNA, the CDR3 is TGTGCCAGCAAACTAACAGGGGCCTACGAGCAGTACTTC. Protein sequence: CASKLTGAYEQYF.

Of note for this clone: This CDR3 is also generated by other DNA sequences in the sample. The genes are TRBV6-6 and TRBJ1-5; D is ambiguous. The V end was cut by 0 bases, the J end by 3 bases, with 9 bases between. CDR3 length: 15 residues. Germline CDR1 is MNHNY and CDR2 is SVGAGI (reference sequence). The CDR3 sequence: CASSYSGGDNQPQHF. As DNA, the CDR3 is TGTGCCAGCAGTTACTCTGGCGGGGACAATCAGCCCCAGCATTTT.

The chain joins TRBV4-1 to TRBJ2-1, with 9 bases matching TRBD2. Trimming removed 3 bases from V and 0 bases from J; junction bases left unmatched: 6. The CDR3 consists of 17 residues. The germline V gene has CDR1 MGHRA and CDR2 YSYEKL. This CDR3 is CASSHPTSGSSYNEQFF. The CDR3 DNA is TGCGCCAGCAGCCATCCGACTAGCGGTAGCTCCTACAATGAGCAGTTCTTC.

The V call is TRBV18, the J call TRBJ2-7, with 7 bases identical to TRBD1. The CDR3 loop spans 13 amino acids. Per germline, CDR1 KGHSH and CDR2 LQKENI. Trimming took 4 bases from V and 7 from J; bases not matched to a gene: 7. CDR3 DNA sequence: TGTGCCAGCTCACTCGGGACAGCCCAAGAGCAGTACTTC. This translates into CASSLGTAQEQYF.

The rearrangement joins TRBV5-4 to TRBJ2-7, with 11 nucleotides matching TRBD2. Per germline, CDR1 SGHNT and CDR2 YYREEE (reference sequence). The CDR3 totals 15 residues. V lost 5 bases to trimming and J lost 1 base; unmatched junction nucleotides: 5. The CDR3 here is CASSPLAGESYEQYF. The DNA of the CDR3 is TGTGCCAGCAGTCCACTAGCGGGAGAATCCTACGAGCAGTACTTC.

This rearrangement joins TRBV5-1 to TRBJ2-5, with D possibly being TRBD1 (5 bases). Deletions cut 3 bases from V and 5 bases from J, with 14 bases between. This CDR3 is 14 amino acids long. The germline V gene encodes CDR1 SGHRS and CDR2 YFSETQ. The CDR3 region has the DNA TGCGCCAGCAGCTACTCCAGGGCTTCGGAGACCCAGTACTTC. Amino acids: CASSYSRASETQYF.

This sequence joins TRBV6-1 and TRBJ1-5, with D perhaps TRBD1 (5 bases). Germline V CDR1 and CDR2: MNHNS, SASEGT. This CDR3 has 18 amino acids. Trimming cost V 2 bases and J 7 bases, with 24 bases left between them. CDR3 region: CASSEWARLQVGHQPQHF. The DNA for the CDR3 is TGTGCCAGCAGTGAATGGGCCCGTCTACAGGTCGGACACCAGCCCCAGCATTTT.

The chain joins TRBV19 to TRBJ1-2; D is unresolved. CDR1 and CDR2 (germline): LNHDA, SQIVND (reference sequence). Between the trimmed V and J ends, which lost 7 bases and 9 bases, there was a span of 21 bases. This CDR3 region has 14 residues. This CDR3 is CASKTPAATQSYTF. The CDR3 DNA follows: TGTGCCAGTAAAACCCCGGCGGCAACCCAGAGCTACACCTTC.

The chain is built from TRBV29-1 and TRBJ2-1; 7 nucleotides line up with TRBD2. This CDR3 spans 14 amino acids. The V and J ends lost 7 bases and 4 bases, in that order; junction bases with no gene match: 10. Germline CDR1 is SQVTM and CDR2 is ANQGSEA. CDR3 DNA sequence: TGCAGCGGGGCCCGGGCGGGAGCTTACAATGAGCAGTTCTTC. This codes for CSGARAGAYNEQFF.

CDR3 amino acids: CASKEGPSGNTIYF. CDR3 sequence (DNA): TGTGCCAGTAAGGAGGGGCCTTCTGGAAACACCATATATTTT. This rearrangement joins TRBV19 to TRBJ1-3, with a weak D call TRBD1 (5 bases). CDR3 length: 14 amino acids. V was shortened by 7 bases and J by 1 base, with 11 bases between the two germline ends. Germline assignment: CDR1 LNHDA and CDR2 SQIVND (reference sequence).

This clone showed up just once. V and J are TRBV18 and TRBJ2-3; possibly TRBD2 for D (6 bases). CDR3 length: 15 amino acids. Germline assignment: CDR1 KGHSH and CDR2 LQKENI. V was trimmed by 6 bases and J by 1 base, leaving 14 bases between them. The CDR3 sequence is CASSPGTGGTDTQYF. The CDR3 DNA follows: TGTGCCAGCTCTCCCGGGACTGGGGGCACAGATACGCAGTATTTT.